One and the same sample provided the 21 T cell receptor beta chains below, sequenced in a study of T cells in Graves' hyperthyroidism and ophthalmopathy. RNA transcripts yielded amplified TCR beta CDR3 regions. HTBI primers were the set used in a first-round RT-PCR of the TCR CDR3. TCRdb reanalysed the multiplex PCR reads using MiXCR and keeps one entry per CDR3 protein. The sample yields a few hundred thousand distinct CDR3 sequences, 15% to 19% seen once. The specimen was blood. Receptor source: a woman between 18 and 30 years old with Graves' hyperthyroidism.

The table lists this clonotype with many counts. This chain connects TRBV18 to TRBJ1-1; no reliable D call. This CDR3 is 15 amino acids long. V was clipped by 4 bases and J by 2 bases, with 14 bases between them. Looked up from germline, CDR1 is KGHSH and CDR2 is LQKENI. CDR3 region: CASSLQTVGNTEAFF. The CDR3 bases are TGTGCCAGCTCACTGCAGACGGTCGGAAACACTGAAGCTTTCTTT.

This clonotype was detected many times. The chain employs TRBV2 and TRBJ2-1, with 8 bases fitting TRBD2. Germline CDR1 reads SNHLY; CDR2 reads FYNNEI. The CDR3 loop spans 17 amino acids. V lost 4 bases to trimming and J lost 4 bases; unmatched junction nucleotides: 12. In nucleotides, the CDR3 is TGTGCCAGCAGTGGGGTAGCGGGGATCAGTATATACAATGAGCAGTTCTTC. Protein: CASSGVAGISIYNEQFF.

This clonotype appeared many times. The chain employs TRBV20-1 and TRBJ2-7; 10 positions agree with TRBD2. CDR1 is DFQATT, CDR2 SNEGSKA, per germline (reference sequence). The CDR3 covers 14 residues. V dropped 2 bases and J dropped 3; count of bases not matched to a gene: 4. This CDR3 is CSARLAGADYEQYF. The CDR3 coding sequence is TGCAGTGCTAGACTAGCGGGGGCTGACTACGAGCAGTACTTC.

This clonotype was counted many times. The chain carries TRBV6-1 and TRBJ2-2, with D possibly matching TRBD2 (7 bases). CDR3 length equals 17 residues. CDR1 MNHNS and CDR2 SASEGT come from the germline V gene. The V end lost 7 bases, the J end lost 3 bases, and 21 bases lay between the germline ends. The CDR3 protein is CASTGTARGPYTGELFF. In DNA form, the CDR3 reads TGTGCCAGCACTGGAACGGCGCGGGGGCCTTACACCGGGGAGCTGTTTTTT.

This clonotype was counted between two and nine times. V usage is TRBV10-3 and J usage is TRBJ2-3, with no clear D. The ends were cut back, 5 bases at V and 0 bases at J, with 9 bases in the middle. This CDR3 contains 14 residues. Germline-derived CDR1 and CDR2 are ENHRY and SYGVKD. The CDR3 reads CAISKAASTDTQYF. The DNA for the CDR3 is TGTGCCATCAGTAAGGCGGCTAGCACAGATACGCAGTATTTT.

The chain combines TRBV28 with TRBJ1-1, with 7 nucleotides matching TRBD1. This CDR3 is built from 14 residues. Germline CDR1 MDHEN, CDR2 SYDVKM. With V trimmed by 6 bases and J by 4 bases, 8 bases remained unmatched. CDR3: CASSPRQGFTEAFF. Written as DNA, the CDR3 is TGTGCCAGCAGCCCAAGACAGGGATTCACTGAAGCTTTCTTT. The entire variable domain, with the rest obtained from reference TRBV28 and TRBJ1-1, is as follows: DVKVTQSSRYLVKRTGEKVFLECVQDMDHENMFWYRQDPGLGLRLIYFSYDVKMKEKGDIPEGYSVSREKKERFSLILESASTNQTSMYLCASSPRQGFTEAFFGQGTRLTVV.

For this clonotype: One end of the junction does not line up with germline, which may come from a read error. This chain joins TRBV19 and TRBJ2-1; TRBD2 matches at 7 bases. Germline V gene data show CDR1 as LNHDA and CDR2 as SQIVND (reference sequence). The CDR3 extends over 15 amino acids. The CDR3 reads CASSISSGTYSEQFF. CDR3 in DNA: TGTGCCAGTAGTATCTCTAGCGGAACCTACAGTGAGCAGTTCTTC.

There are a few counts of this clonotype. The V gene is TRBV7-2, the J gene TRBJ1-1, with D tentatively TRBD1 (5 bases). The V and J ends lost 1 base and 2 bases respectively, with 17 bases between them. The germline gives CDR1 SGHTA, CDR2 FQGNSA. The CDR3 has 17 residues. The CDR3 reads CASSLGGIGRENTEAFF. CDR3 nucleotides: TGTGCCAGCAGCTTAGGGGGGATTGGACGGGAAAACACTGAAGCTTTCTTT.

This clonotype was detected many times. V gene TRBV28 combines with J gene TRBJ1-5; D gene uncertain. The CDR3 covers 14 residues. Trimming pared 3 bases from V and 6 bases from J, leaving 12 bases between. Germline V gene sequence: CDR1 MDHEN, CDR2 SYDVKM. This CDR3 is CASSFDRLIQPQHF. In DNA form, the CDR3 reads TGTGCCAGCAGTTTTGACCGTTTAATTCAGCCCCAGCATTTT.

This clonotype was picked up a small number of times. The chain has TRBV7-9 and TRBJ2-6, with D unresolved. The CDR3 spans 15 residues. The V gene lost 1 base and the J gene lost 13 bases, with 17 bases spanning the gap. Germline CDR1 reads SEHNR; CDR2 reads FQNEAQ (reference sequence). In DNA, the CDR3 is TGTGCCAGCAGCTTAGAGAGAGGTCGGTCTAGTGTCCTGACTTTC. Amino acids: CASSLERGRSSVLTF.

This clonotype was counted at least ten times. As DNA, the CDR3 is TGTGCCAGCAGCTTAGGGACGGTGAACACAGATACGCAGTATTTT. Translating it yields CASSLGTVNTDTQYF. This chain joins TRBV11-2 and TRBJ2-3; D not certain. The CDR3 loop spans 15 amino acids. Germline lookup yields CDR1 SGHAT and CDR2 FQNNGV. Trimming stripped 1 base from V and 2 bases from J, with 10 bases between. The full variable domain, in which reference TRBV11-2 and TRBJ2-3 provide the parts outside the CDR3, is EAGVAQSPRYKIIEKRQSVAFWCNPISGHATLYWYQQILGQGPKLLIQFQNNGVVDDSQLPKDRFSAERLKGVDSTLKIQPAKLEDSAVYLCASSLGTVNTDTQYFGPGTRLTVL.

The sample holds many counts of this clonotype. This chain joins TRBV12-3 or TRBV12-4 and TRBJ1-1, with a tentative D call TRBD1 (5 bases). CDR3 size: 15 residues. Trimming left V 6 bases short and J 5 bases short, with 19 bases between. The CDR3 nucleotides read TGTGCCAGCAGCCCAGTGGATCAGGGACGTACTGAAGCTTTCTTT. It specifies CASSPVDQGRTEAFF.

A few counts support this clonotype. The chain uses TRBV5-5 and TRBJ2-5; TRBD2 is a possible D gene (5 bases). Germline V CDR1 and CDR2: SGHKS, YYEKEE (reference sequence). The V end lost 4 bases, the J end lost 0 bases, and 10 bases lay between the germline ends. There are 14 residues in the CDR3. This CDR3 reads CASSGILDQETQYF. Written as DNA, the CDR3 is TGTGCCAGCAGCGGAATACTAGACCAAGAGACCCAGTACTTC.

This sequence joins TRBV6-1 and TRBJ2-2; D is perhaps TRBD1 (6 bases). Germline V lookup: CDR1 MNHNS, CDR2 SASEGT. The CDR3 loop spans 15 amino acids. Deletions cut 6 bases from V and 1 base from J, with 12 bases between. The chain's CDR3 is CASRTGTMNTGELFF. DNA for the CDR3: TGTGCCAGCAGAACCGGGACAATGAACACCGGGGAGCTGTTTTTT.

This clonotype was recorded a few times. The chain employs TRBV5-1 and TRBJ2-5; maybe TRBD1 (5 bases). Germline CDR1 SGHRS, CDR2 YFSETQ. Deletions cut 0 bases from V and 5 bases from J, with 14 bases between. CDR3 length: 15 residues. The CDR3 here is CASSLGQGKGETQYF. CDR3 nucleotide sequence: TGCGCCAGCAGCTTGGGTCAGGGAAAGGGTGAGACCCAGTACTTC.

This clonotype has ten or more counts. The rearrangement uses TRBV18 and TRBJ2-3; the match to TRBD1 covers 8 bases. The CDR3 covers 16 residues. Germline-derived CDR1 and CDR2 are KGHSH and LQKENI. V gave up 0 bases and J gave up 3 bases; unmatched junction bases: 5. The CDR3 DNA is TGTGCCAGCTCACCACCTTTCAGGGGGCGGACAGATACGCAGTATTTT. This encodes CASSPPFRGRTDTQYF.

J is TRBJ2-3 and V is TRBV6-1, with 14 bases identical to TRBD2. Germline CDR1 and CDR2: MNHNS and SASEGT. The CDR3 totals 16 residues. Losses at the gene ends were 3 bases for V and 5 bases for J; bases not matched to a gene: 4. This chain's CDR3 is CASSEGLAGVVDTQYF. In DNA, the CDR3 is TGTGCCAGCAGTGAGGGACTAGCGGGAGTCGTAGATACGCAGTATTTT.

This clonotype was seen only a few times. The gene calls are TRBV6-1 and TRBJ2-1, with TRBD2 matching 10 bases. V gave up 5 bases and J gave up 1 base; unmatched junction bases: 5. The CDR3 runs 16 residues. From germline, CDR1 is MNHNS and CDR2 SASEGT. The DNA of the CDR3 is TGTGCCAGCAGTCCCCTAGCGGGAGTTTCCTACAATGAGCAGTTCTTC. Protein product: CASSPLAGVSYNEQFF.

This clonotype was seen at least ten times. The chain carries TRBV7-9 and TRBJ2-1; unclear D gene. CDR3 length: 15 amino acids. Germline V gives CDR1 SEHNR, CDR2 FQNEAQ (reference sequence). Trimming removed 1 base at V and 5 bases at J, with 12 bases between. The CDR3 bases are TGTGCCAGCAGCTTAGAGTTGGGCAGACACAATGAGCAGTTCTTC. It is translated as CASSLELGRHNEQFF. The whole variable domain, remainder taken from reference TRBV7-9 and TRBJ2-1, is DTGVSQNPRHKITKRGQNVTFRCDPISEHNRLYWYRQTLGQGPEFLTYFQNEAQLEKSRLLSDRFSAERPKGSFSTLEIQRTEQGDSAMYLCASSLELGRHNEQFFGPGTRLTVL.

The genes are TRBV19 and TRBJ2-5; 7 bases agree with TRBD1. Germline V gives CDR1 LNHDA, CDR2 SQIVND (reference sequence). V shed 6 bases and J 2 bases; nucleotides not matched to a gene: 6. This CDR3 contains 14 residues. The CDR3 region has the DNA TGTGCCAGTAGACTCCGGGACAGTCAAGAGACCCAGTACTTC. Its translation is CASRLRDSQETQYF.

This clonotype was observed many times. V is TRBV12-3 or TRBV12-4 and J is TRBJ1-2; D unclear. The germline V and J ends were trimmed by 6 bases and 8 bases, with 16 bases remaining between them. CDR3 length: 13 residues. CDR3 in amino acids: CASSSRTERGYTF. The CDR3 DNA is TGTGCCAGCAGCTCTAGGACGGAAAGGGGCTACACCTTC.